These 22 T cell receptor beta chains came from one sample sequenced in a study of T cells in Graves' hyperthyroidism and ophthalmopathy. It was RNA transcripts that yielded the amplified TCR beta CDR3 regions. HTBI primers were employed in a first-round RT-PCR of the TCR CDR3. TCRdb fed the multiplex PCR reads into MiXCR, producing one record per CDR3 protein. The repertoire holds about 640,000 distinct CDR3 sequences, with less than 25% as singletons. What was sequenced was blood. These receptors were collected from a man in his thirties or forties with Graves' ophthalmopathy.

The genes are TRBV5-6 and TRBJ2-5, with 9 bases matching TRBD2. This CDR3 has 16 residues. Trimming took 2 bases from V and 1 from J; bases not matched to a gene: 6. Germline CDR1 and CDR2: SGHDT and YYEEEE. The CDR3 loop is CASSFLTSGIQETQYF. CDR3 sequence (DNA): TGTGCCAGCAGCTTTTTGACTAGCGGAATCCAAGAGACCCAGTACTTC.

This clonotype was seen many times. The V gene is TRBV12-3 or TRBV12-4, the J gene TRBJ1-5, with D possibly matching TRBD1 (5 bases). The ends were cut back, 6 bases at V and 0 bases at J, with 12 bases in the middle. The CDR3 runs 15 residues. CDR3 bases: TGTGCCAGCAGAAGGGGAGGCTATAGCAATCAGCCCCAGCATTTT. This gives the protein CASRRGGYSNQPQHF.

Remarks on this clonotype: A much more abundant neighbour one base away suggests this may be a read error. This chain joins TRBV7-2 and TRBJ1-5; D ambiguous. The germline gives CDR1 SGHTA, CDR2 FQGNSA. This CDR3 has 13 amino acids. V was clipped by 5 bases and J by 5 bases, with 10 bases between them. Here the CDR3 DNA reads TGTGCCAGCAGCCGTCCACGGGATCAGCCCCAGCATTTT. Its translation is CASSRPRDQPQHF.

The chain combines TRBV7-2 with TRBJ2-3, with TRBD1 matching over 7 bases. Germline V gene sequence: CDR1 SGHTA, CDR2 FQGNSA. Trimming cost V 0 bases and J 3 bases; bases outside gene matches: 3. This CDR3 is built from 15 residues. CDR3 loop: CASSLARRGTDTQYF. The CDR3 DNA is TGTGCCAGCAGCTTAGCGCGCAGGGGGACAGATACGCAGTATTTT.

Many counts were recorded for this clonotype. The V and J genes are TRBV11-2 and TRBJ1-5; D call uncertain. Between the trimmed V and J ends, which lost 0 bases and 0 bases, there was a span of 18 bases. CDR3 length: 19 residues. Germline V gene sequence: CDR1 SGHAT, CDR2 FQNNGV. CDR3 DNA sequence: TGTGCCAGCAGCTTAGATCTAATCCCGGCGGCTAATAGCAATCAGCCCCAGCATTTT. Protein sequence: CASSLDLIPAANSNQPQHF.

The rearrangement uses TRBV18 and TRBJ1-4, with 7 bases identical to TRBD1. Germline CDR1 is KGHSH and CDR2 is LQKENI. The CDR3 extends over 15 amino acids. The J segment lost 7 bases and the V segment lost 3 bases, leaving 8 bases of the junction unmatched. This CDR3 reads CASSPRQGSIEKLFF. The CDR3 DNA follows: TGTGCCAGCTCACCCCGACAGGGTAGTATTGAAAAACTGTTTTTT.

This chain joins TRBV20-1 and TRBJ2-2, with TRBD2 identical over 7 bases. The CDR3 covers 15 residues. CDR1 and CDR2 from the germline V gene are DFQATT and SNEGSKA (reference sequence). Trimming cost V 3 bases and J 3 bases; bases outside gene matches: 7. CDR3 in DNA: TGCAGTGCTAGCCCCGGACTAGTGGACACCGGGGAGCTGTTTTTT. Translation gives CSASPGLVDTGELFF.

The chain joins TRBV5-1 to TRBJ2-3; TRBD2 might be the D (5 bases). Germline V gives CDR1 SGHRS, CDR2 YFSETQ. The length of the CDR3 is 15 residues. Trimming took off 4 bases at V and 2 bases at J, with 14 bases between the two ends. CDR3 sequence reads: CASSGLGYSTDTQYF. CDR3 nucleotide sequence: TGCGCCAGCAGCGGACTCGGCTACTCCACAGATACGCAGTATTTT.

This clonotype has at least ten counts. The V call is TRBV28, the J call TRBJ2-5, with 11 bases aligning to TRBD1. The CDR3 is made up of 15 amino acids. Trimming cost V 5 bases and J 5 bases; bases outside gene matches: 7. Germline assignment: CDR1 MDHEN and CDR2 SYDVKM. The chain's CDR3 is CASSPGTGGGETQYF. The CDR3 region has the DNA TGTGCCAGCAGTCCCGGGACAGGGGGGGGGGAGACCCAGTACTTC.

The chain couples TRBV4-1 to TRBJ2-1; 10 nucleotides agree with TRBD2. The CDR3 contains 16 residues. V trimming: 6 bases; J trimming: 6 bases; junction bases outside the gene matches: 11. The germline V gene has CDR1 MGHRA and CDR2 YSYEKL. The CDR3 DNA reads as TGCGCCAGCAGAACAAGATTTGGGACTAGCGCCAATGAGCAGTTCTTC. Its translation is CASRTRFGTSANEQFF.

J is TRBJ2-7 and V is TRBV13, with 7 bases that match TRBD1. The CDR3 contains 12 residues. Germline lookup yields CDR1 PRHDT and CDR2 FYEKMQ (reference sequence). J lost 6 bases, V lost 5 bases, and 4 bases had no gene match. The DNA of the CDR3 is TGTGCCAGCAGCGACAGGGTCGGCGAGCAGTACTTC. Protein: CASSDRVGEQYF. Full variable domain (missing parts from reference TRBV13 and TRBJ2-7): AAGVIQSPRHLIKEKRETATLKCYPIPRHDTVYWYQQGPGQDPQFLISFYEKMQSDKGSIPDRFSAQQFSDYHSELNMSSLELGDSALYFCASSDRVGEQYFGPGTRLTVT.

This rearrangement joins TRBV7-9 to TRBJ2-2; 10 bases align to TRBD2. Germline CDR1 reads SEHNR; CDR2 reads FQNEAQ (reference sequence). The length of the CDR3 is 16 residues. V shed 5 bases and J 3 bases; nucleotides not matched to a gene: 6. The chain's CDR3 is CASSPKREGDTGELFF. The DNA for the CDR3 is TGTGCCAGCAGCCCGAAGCGGGAGGGAGACACCGGGGAGCTGTTTTTT.

V usage is TRBV4-1 and J usage is TRBJ1-1, with 7 bases aligning to TRBD1. The CDR3 extends over 16 amino acids. CDR1 is MGHRA, CDR2 YSYEKL, per germline. Unmatched junction bases numbered 7, after V lost 2 bases and J lost 1 base. The CDR3 here is CASSQSLQGGNTEAFF. Written as DNA, the CDR3 is TGCGCCAGCAGCCAATCCCTCCAGGGGGGGAACACTGAAGCTTTCTTT.

Details on this clonotype: One junction end does not reproduce the germline sequence, and a read error may be involved. The chain employs TRBV7-3 and TRBJ2-7; 8 nucleotides agree with TRBD1. CDR1 and CDR2 from the germline V gene are SGHTA and FQGTGA. The CDR3 runs 14 residues. The CDR3 loop is CASSLISGQGAIHF. CDR3 DNA sequence: TGTGCCAGCAGCTTAATTTCGGGGCAGGGGGCTATCCACTTC.

This clonotype showed up many times. The gene calls are TRBV11-2 and TRBJ2-7, with D tentatively TRBD1 (6 bases). CDR1 and CDR2 from the germline V gene are SGHAT and FQNNGV. V was trimmed by 3 bases and J by 4 bases, leaving 13 bases between them. The CDR3 consists of 14 residues. CDR3 coding DNA: TGTGCCAGCAGCTTGGTGGGTCAGGGGTACGAGCAGTACTTC. As protein: CASSLVGQGYEQYF.

This clonotype was observed many times. This chain connects TRBV28 to TRBJ2-7; D is uncertain. The CDR3 spans 12 residues. In germline, CDR1 is MDHEN, CDR2 SYDVKM. Trimming shortened V by 7 bases and J by 6 bases, and 13 bases separated the two germline ends. CDR3 sequence: CASTSLRTEQYF. The CDR3 nucleotides read TGTGCCAGCACCTCCCTTAGAACCGAGCAGTACTTC. Together with reference TRBV28 and TRBJ2-7, the CDR3 gives the full variable domain: DVKVTQSSRYLVKRTGEKVFLECVQDMDHENMFWYRQDPGLGLRLIYFSYDVKMKEKGDIPEGYSVSREKKERFSLILESASTNQTSMYLCASTSLRTEQYFGPGTRLTVT.

This clonotype appeared a few times. The gene calls are TRBV20-1 and TRBJ2-7, with 7 nucleotides matching TRBD2. Germline loops: CDR1 DFQATT, CDR2 SNEGSKA (reference sequence). The CDR3 runs to 16 residues. Trimming took 0 bases from V and 3 from J; bases not matched to a gene: 11. In nucleotides, the CDR3 is TGCAGTGCTAGAGACCCCCTGGGCGGGAGTAACTACGAGCAGTACTTC. Protein sequence: CSARDPLGGSNYEQYF.

The V and J genes are TRBV9 and TRBJ2-7, with D possibly being TRBD2 (7 bases). Germline V gene lookup returns CDR1 SGDLS and CDR2 YYNGEE. Trimming took off 4 bases at V and 6 bases at J, with 17 bases between the two ends. The CDR3 loop spans 14 amino acids. The CDR3 is CASSKGGGSGEQYF. The DNA for the CDR3 is TGTGCCAGCAGCAAAGGGGGGGGGAGTGGCGAGCAGTACTTC.

The gene calls are TRBV3-1 and TRBJ2-2; 15 bases agree with TRBD2. This CDR3 has 16 amino acids. Germline lookup yields CDR1 LGHDT and CDR2 YNNKEL (reference sequence). After removal of 8 bases from V and 4 bases from J, the junction contained 5 bases not matched to a gene. DNA for the CDR3: TGTGCCAGCGTTGGACTAGCGGGAGGGGGCACCGGGGAGCTGTTTTTT. This codes for CASVGLAGGGTGELFF.

The chain couples TRBV20-1 to TRBJ2-3; either TRBD1 or TRBD2 may fit D (5 bases each). This CDR3 contains 13 residues. Germline CDR1 reads DFQATT; CDR2 reads SNEGSKA (reference sequence). With 4 bases removed from V and 2 bases from J, the gap between germline ends came to 10 bases. The chain's CDR3 is CSAKGRYTDTQYF. Written as DNA, the CDR3 is TGCAGTGCTAAGGGACGGTACACAGATACGCAGTATTTT.

The gene calls are TRBV5-1 and TRBJ2-5; 12 nucleotides agree with TRBD2. Germline trimming cut 2 bases from V and 5 bases from J; bases unmatched to any gene: 10. The V gene's germline CDR1 is SGHRS and CDR2 YFSETQ. The CDR3 has 17 residues. CDR3: CASSFGTSGSWGETQYF. The CDR3 coding sequence is TGCGCCAGCAGCTTCGGGACTAGCGGGTCTTGGGGGGAGACCCAGTACTTC.

In this sample, this clonotype turned up many times. The J gene is TRBJ2-7, the V gene TRBV30; 10 bases fit TRBD1. The trim removed 5 bases at V and 7 bases at J, leaving 11 bases unmatched. The CDR3 extends over 14 amino acids. Germline V gives CDR1 GTSNPN, CDR2 SVGIG (reference sequence). The CDR3 bases are TGTGCCTGGGACCCCGGGACAGGGGCGTGGGAGCAGTACTTC. It specifies CAWDPGTGAWEQYF.